This note documents a single T cell receptor (beta chain) sequence. This CDR3 is built from 11 residues. The table came from immunoSEQ multiplex PCR; TCRdb's copy has only in-frame clones and leaves some out. The sample holds about 240,000 clones; 70% to 90% are singletons and the top ten take about 3.3%. Residents of under 25 US areas, aged roughly 18 to 89 years, made up the participants. This specimen comes from a study of blood T cell repertoires in COVID-19. This TCR came from a woman aged 35 to 49 with acute COVID-19. The source material was PBMCs or T cells enriched from blood (not recorded which). The genes are TRBV7-5 and TRBJ1-5. TRBV7-5 counts as a pseudogene. The CDR3 protein is CARCVNQPQHF. For the CDR3, the DNA is TGTGCCAGATGCGTCAATCAGCCCCAGCATTTT.